The next 25 T cell receptor beta chains were all read from a single sample in a study of cytomegalovirus exposure and HLA in healthy donors. Both 60 Vbeta primers and 13 Jbeta primers went into the PCR. Clones were read by immunoSEQ multiplex PCR, and TCRdb kept only the in-frame ones, dropping some. The repertoire consists of about 120,000 clones, with about 83% occurring once and the leading ten covering about 3%. Sequencing was done on a sample of PBMCs. The receptors derive from a woman aged 40 to 50 in good health and CMV-seropositive.

The rearrangement uses TRBV6-1 and TRBJ2-7; tentatively, D is TRBD2 (6 bases). CDR1 is MNHNS and CDR2 is SASEGT in the germline V gene. This CDR3 has 13 residues. V was clipped by 8 bases and J by 2 bases, with 13 bases between them. The CDR3 DNA reads TGTGCCAGCGCCCCCCGGGGGACCTACGAGCAGTACTTC. Translating it yields CASAPRGTYEQYF.

V and J are TRBV5-1 and TRBJ2-7, with D possibly TRBD2 on 5 matching bases. The length of the CDR3 is 14 residues. The germline CDR1 and CDR2 sequences are SGHRS and YFSETQ. Trimming removed 4 bases at V and 3 bases at J, with 14 bases between. The CDR3 region is CASSGGPGVYEQYF. The DNA of the CDR3 is TGCGCCAGCAGCGGCGGGCCCGGAGTCTACGAGCAGTACTTC.

The V gene is TRBV6-1, the J gene TRBJ2-1, with 15 bases fitting TRBD2. Germline V lookup: CDR1 MNHNS, CDR2 SASEGT. This CDR3 contains 18 residues. After removal of 4 bases from V and 7 bases from J, the junction contained 11 bases not matched to a gene. The CDR3 spells CASSAPGTSGRSRNEQFF. The CDR3 coding sequence is TGTGCCAGCAGTGCCCCCGGGACTAGCGGGAGGAGTAGAAATGAGCAGTTCTTC.

This chain connects TRBV5-4 to TRBJ2-7, with 9 positions matching TRBD2. The CDR3 contains 15 residues. V lost 0 bases and J lost 7; bases outside the gene matches: 8. Germline V lookup: CDR1 SGHNT, CDR2 YYREEE (reference sequence). The CDR3 spells CASSLGGAGGLEQYF. The DNA of the CDR3 is TGTGCCAGCAGCTTGGGCGGGGCGGGAGGGCTAGAGCAGTACTTC.

J is TRBJ2-2 and V is TRBV15; D remains ambiguous. This CDR3 contains 16 residues. Trimming pared 0 bases from V and 1 base from J, leaving 9 bases between. Germline values: CDR1 LNHNV, CDR2 YYDKDF (reference sequence). The CDR3 nucleotides are TGTGCCACCAGCAGAGATCCTCCACAGAACACCGGGGAGCTGTTTTTT. It specifies CATSRDPPQNTGELFF.

The CDR3 is CASSRGEQGPYGYTF. DNA of the CDR3: TGCGCCAGCAGCCGTGGAGAACAGGGTCCCTATGGCTACACCTTC. The chain links TRBV4-1 to TRBJ1-2; weak D call: TRBD1 (6 bases). Between the trimmed V and J ends, which lost 4 bases and 4 bases, there was a span of 16 bases. Per germline, CDR1 MGHRA and CDR2 YSYEKL. The CDR3 contains 15 residues.

This chain joins TRBV4-2 and TRBJ1-6, with D perhaps TRBD1 (6 bases). V was pared by 0 bases and J by 9 bases, with 18 bases between. In germline, CDR1 is LGHNA, CDR2 YNFKEQ. The CDR3 runs to 17 residues. CDR3 sequence: CASSQDWGLQGGSPLHF. The CDR3 DNA follows: TGTGCCAGCAGCCAAGATTGGGGCCTACAGGGTGGTTCACCCCTCCACTTT.

V and J are TRBV25-1 and TRBJ2-1, with 8 bases that match TRBD2. This CDR3 is 15 amino acids long. Germline lookup yields CDR1 MGHDK and CDR2 SYGVNS. The J segment lost 7 bases and the V segment lost 1 base, leaving 6 bases of the junction unmatched. CDR3 in amino acids: CASSEWSGRGNEQFF. In nucleotides, the CDR3 is TGTGCCAGCAGTGAATGGTCCGGGAGGGGGAATGAGCAGTTCTTC.

J is TRBJ1-5 and V is TRBV19; D is undetermined. CDR3 length: 13 residues. Trimming cost V 0 bases and J 5 bases, with 5 bases left between them. CDR1 and CDR2 from the germline V gene are LNHDA and SQIVND (reference sequence). The CDR3 bases are TGTGCCAGTAGTATAGATCGGTATCAGCCCCAGCATTTT. Amino acid sequence: CASSIDRYQPQHF.

This chain uses TRBV6-5 with TRBJ2-3, with TRBD1 matching over 9 bases. The CDR3 spans 14 residues. Germline V gene data show CDR1 as MNHEY and CDR2 as SVGAGI. The V and J ends lost 5 bases and 6 bases, in that order; junction bases with no gene match: 6. Written as DNA, the CDR3 is TGTGCCAGCAGTCAGAGGACAGGGGCTGATACGCAGTATTTT. Its protein product is CASSQRTGADTQYF.

This sequence joins TRBV5-4 and TRBJ1-1; the D gene is possibly TRBD1 (5 bases). V was pared by 4 bases and J by 6 bases, with 19 bases between. Looked up from germline, CDR1 is SGHNT and CDR2 is YYREEE (reference sequence). The CDR3 extends over 15 amino acids. The CDR3 sequence is CASSEPRRGLAEAFF. The CDR3 bases are TGTGCCAGCAGCGAACCAAGGCGGGGCCTAGCTGAAGCTTTCTTT.

The V call is TRBV5-1, the J call TRBJ2-7; D gene unclear. Trimming took 1 base from V and 3 from J, leaving 5 bases between them. The CDR3 sequence is 12 residues long. The germline gives CDR1 SGHRS, CDR2 YFSETQ. This CDR3 reads CASSLSGYEQYF. As DNA, the CDR3 is TGCGCCAGCAGCTTGTCAGGCTACGAGCAGTACTTC.

This clone occurred a few times. J is TRBJ2-3 and V is TRBV5-1; TRBD2 agrees at 8 bases. The CDR3 has 16 amino acids. Trimming cost V 6 bases and J 4 bases; bases outside gene matches: 13. The V gene's germline CDR1 is SGHRS and CDR2 YFSETQ. This chain's CDR3 is CASNFPRAGEADTQYF. Written as DNA, the CDR3 is TGCGCCAGCAACTTCCCCCGAGCGGGGGAGGCAGATACGCAGTATTTT.

The genes are TRBV11-3 and TRBJ2-3; tentative D call: TRBD2 (6 bases). This CDR3 region has 15 residues. Germline CDR1 SGHNT, CDR2 YENEEA. V lost 5 bases, J lost 3 bases, and 15 bases lay in between. DNA of the CDR3: TGTGCCAGCAGCCCCCCGGAGGGAGCGACAGATACGCAGTATTTT. It yields the protein CASSPPEGATDTQYF.

V gene TRBV7-2 combines with J gene TRBJ2-1; D is perhaps TRBD2 (6 bases). With 1 base removed from V and 4 bases from J, the gap between germline ends came to 11 bases. Per the germline V gene, CDR1 is SGHTA and CDR2 is FQGNSA. The CDR3 spans 15 residues. In DNA, the CDR3 is TGTGCCAGCAGCTTAGTGGAGCGGGCTTACAATGAGCAGTTCTTC. Protein: CASSLVERAYNEQFF. The entire variable domain, with the rest obtained from reference TRBV7-2 and TRBJ2-1, is as follows: GAGVSQSPSNKVTEKGKDVELRCDPISGHTALYWYRQSLGQGLEFLIYFQGNSAPDKSGLPSDRFSAERTGGSVSTLTIQRTQQEDSAVYLCASSLVERAYNEQFFGPGTRLTVL.

This clone has more than one count but fewer than ten. This rearrangement joins TRBV5-4 to TRBJ2-1; 10 positions match TRBD2. The J segment lost 6 bases and the V segment lost 2 bases, leaving 2 bases of the junction unmatched. Germline lookup yields CDR1 SGHNT and CDR2 YYREEE (reference sequence). The CDR3 consists of 14 residues. The CDR3: CASSLAGGRNEQFF. In nucleotides, the CDR3 is TGTGCCAGCAGCTTAGCGGGAGGGCGCAATGAGCAGTTCTTC.

The chain couples TRBV7-9 to TRBJ2-5; possibly TRBD1 for D (6 bases). Trimming stripped 1 base from V and 5 bases from J, with 14 bases between. The germline gives CDR1 SEHNR, CDR2 FQNEAQ (reference sequence). There are 15 residues in the CDR3. This CDR3 reads CASSLGGGPTETQYF. CDR3 coding DNA: TGTGCCAGCAGCTTAGGAGGGGGTCCGACGGAGACCCAGTACTTC.

The chain links TRBV4-2 to TRBJ1-1; TRBD1 aligns across 9 bases. The germline gives CDR1 LGHNA, CDR2 YNFKEQ. This CDR3 is 17 amino acids long. With 4 bases clipped from V and 0 bases from J, the junction kept 9 bases outside the gene matches. CDR3 DNA: TGTGCCAGCAGCCTTGGGACAGGGCCACAAATGAACACTGAAGCTTTCTTT. It translates to CASSLGTGPQMNTEAFF.

V is TRBV5-6 and J is TRBJ2-7; D call uncertain. Per the germline V gene, CDR1 is SGHDT and CDR2 is YYEEEE. Trimming pared 0 bases from V and 6 bases from J, leaving 4 bases between. This CDR3 is built from 11 residues. CDR3 loop: CASSLVREQYF. CDR3 nucleotides: TGTGCCAGCAGCTTGGTTCGCGAGCAGTACTTC.

V usage is TRBV5-8 and J usage is TRBJ1-1; 9 nucleotides align to TRBD1. Trimming cost V 4 bases and J 4 bases; bases outside gene matches: 5. CDR1 SGHTS and CDR2 YDEGEE come from the germline V gene. The length of the CDR3 is 14 residues. The CDR3 loop reads CASSPGQGGTEAFF. In DNA, the CDR3 is TGTGCCAGCAGCCCGGGACAGGGAGGCACTGAAGCTTTCTTT.

V and J are TRBV5-4 and TRBJ2-5, with a possible D match to TRBD2 (7 bases). The CDR3 has 15 amino acids. V shed 6 bases and J shed 1 base, with 16 bases lying between them. The germline V gene has CDR1 SGHNT and CDR2 YYREEE (reference sequence). CDR3 sequence (DNA): TGTGCCAGCAACCGGGCGGGGGCGATCCAAGAGACCCAGTACTTC. It specifies CASNRAGAIQETQYF.

The V call is TRBV2, the J call TRBJ1-3, with TRBD1 identical over 9 bases. J was trimmed by 4 bases and V by 6 bases; bases with no gene match: 7. CDR1 and CDR2 (germline): SNHLY, FYNNEI. The CDR3 extends over 15 amino acids. The DNA for the CDR3 is TGTGCCAGCAGGAGAGGACAGGGGACGGGAAACACCATATATTTT. Translated: CASRRGQGTGNTIYF.

J is TRBJ2-7 and V is TRBV7-9, with a tentative D call TRBD2 (6 bases). Trimming removed 4 bases at V and 3 bases at J, with 10 bases between. The CDR3 has 13 amino acids. CDR1 and CDR2 (germline): SEHNR, FQNEAQ (reference sequence). For the CDR3, the DNA is TGTGCCAGCAGCTCGGCGGGGTTCTACGAGCAGTACTTC. This sequence encodes CASSSAGFYEQYF.

The chain recombines TRBV19 with TRBJ1-6; no reliable D call. Germline V gives CDR1 LNHDA, CDR2 SQIVND (reference sequence). The CDR3 extends over 13 amino acids. Deletions cut 4 bases from V and 8 bases from J, with 9 bases between. The CDR3 nucleotides read TGTGCCAGTAGTACCACTGAGGATTCACCCCTCCACTTT. This translates into CASSTTEDSPLHF.

The rearrangement uses TRBV27 and TRBJ1-4; TRBD1 aligns across 10 bases. The V gene end was trimmed by 6 bases and the J gene end by 3 bases; junction bases not matched to a gene: 7. This CDR3 is built from 16 residues. CDR1 is MNHEY and CDR2 is SMNVEV in the germline V gene (reference sequence). The CDR3 DNA reads TGTGCCAGCAGCTCGGGACAGGGGCTGGCTAATGAAAAACTGTTTTTT. Encoded protein: CASSSGQGLANEKLFF.